The present entry profiles one T cell receptor (beta chain) with its context. At least ten counts were recorded for this clonotype. What this receptor recognizes is not known. Per-base qualities were not stored, and no clone one base away is much larger. CDR1 MNHEY and CDR2 SVGEGT are derived from the germline V gene. Trimming costs V 2 bases and J 4 bases, and their ends lie 14 bases apart. The CDR3 runs 15 residues from the cysteine to the phenylalanine. This entry keeps only the CDR3 DNA: 45 bases, framed from base 1. Bone marrow was sampled from every patient at the time of active disease. Bone marrow mononuclear cells were isolated by Ficoll-Hypaque density gradient centrifugation. To remove myeloma plasma cells, the cells were labeled with CD138 magnetic microbeads on a MACS separator, and CD138-negative cells were then collected by negative selection. Purity of the isolated cells was checked by flow cytometry on an Attune NxT using CD138 antibodies. TRIzol reagent was used to extract total RNA, and a NanoDrop spectrophotometer was used to quantify the extracted RNA. For each patient, the CD138-negative bone marrow sample underwent paired RNA-seq and IR-seq.

This sample was included in a study of read filtering for tumor transcriptome and immune sequencing (TCRdb year 2020). For the wider study: The cohort was composed of some 16 male and over 13 female patients, with a mean age of about 68 years and an age range of about 45 to 90. TCR repertoires obtained by targeted immune repertoire sequencing and by bulk whole-transcriptome sequencing performed on the same bone marrow samples were compared. By revised international staging, 8 patients were R-ISS I, some 16 were R-ISS II and over five were R-ISS III. TCR-region mapped reads per sample ranged from about 3.5 to 10.27 million with IR-seq versus only roughly 80 to 1273 with RNA-seq. After DNase treatment, whole-transcriptome libraries were prepared with the TruSeq RNA Access Library Prep Kit. One of the main goals was to work out a read-filtering strategy for immune repertoire data, in particular whether clonotypes backed by only a single read should be removed. On the study overall, not on this receptor specifically: Compared with RNA-seq, IR-seq captured clonotypes at much higher depth and more reliably, and a smaller IR-seq throughput was enough to identify most shared clonotypes. When single-read clonotypes were removed, the proportions of shared clonotypes in IR-seq and RNA-seq correlated more strongly. Rather than purified T cells, the sorted CD138-negative fraction was a mixed bone marrow immune population. In IR-seq, single-read clonotypes were roughly 84% of clonotypes but 3% to 4.5% of total reads; in RNA-seq they were roughly 73% of clonotypes and about 40% of reads.

Starting from 350 to 450 ng RNA, TCR libraries were constructed with the Immunoverse kit using molecular barcoded adaptors that cover the alpha/delta and beta/gamma chains. The same RNA used for transcriptome sequencing was used for TCR library preparation. Sequencing of the TCR libraries was done on an Illumina HiSeq 4000 with 2 x 150 cycles. Per the source publication's procedure: MiXCR aligned TCR reads to human V, D, J and C references and assembled the aligned reads into CDR3 clonotypes, with quality filtering and error correction included. Clonotype counts and gene usage diversity were analyzed with the tcR package in R. Raw mapping reads were checked after the RNA-seq reads had been mapped by STAR aligner version 2.5.3a onto the human GRCh37 genome. To test how sequencing depth affected the clonotypes detected, IR-seq fastq files were randomly downsampled with Seqtk 1.3. TCRdb trimmed the raw reads at Q25, called clones with MiXCR and kept productive beta chains. Entries are consolidated by CDR3 protein sequence, retaining the most common genes and DNA. TCRdb, rather than the study authors, made the V and J calls. This sample gives approximately 40,000 distinct CDR3 sequences in total; 11% to 15% of them show up just once. Of the sample, roughly 18% is held by the ten largest clones.

Recombination connected TRBV6-2 or TRBV6-3 to TRBJ1-1; the D gene identity is not certain. Sequencing was carried out using a population of CD138-negative cells sorted from bone marrow. Sample cell subset or site, as interpreted from the label and publication: bone marrow mononuclear cells depleted of CD138+ plasma/myeloma cells by negative magnetic selection. This receptor was taken from a donor aged 40 or over with multiple myeloma. The nucleotide sequence reads TGTGCCAGCAGTTACCGAACCCCCGCGGGCACTGAAGCTTTCTTT. Its protein is CASSYRTPAGTEAFF.